This TCR beta chain comes out of a study of CD8+ T cells in alopecia areata. This clone occurred a few times. Germline CDR1 reads LNHDA; CDR2 reads SQIVND (reference sequence). The CDR3 length is 11 residues. Between the trimmed V and J ends, which lost 5 bases and 9 bases, there was a span of 10 bases. Lesional scalp tissue (obtained by punch biopsy) and peripheral blood were collected from alopecia areata patients. Sorting of PBMCs yielded the CD4+ and CD8+ T cells. cDNA reverse transcribed from extracted RNA served as the sequencing template. This table comes from immunoSEQ multiplex PCR, and its TCRdb copy is limited to in-frame clones, with some not included. The top ten clones hold approximately 20% of a sample with about 150,000 clones, 40% to 65% of them seen once.

The chain links TRBV19 to TRBJ1-2; no clear D gene. This material consisted of CD8+ T cells sorted from blood, taken at week 0. This TCR came from a human donor with alopecia areata. The CDR3 loop is CASSSRHSYTF. The DNA for the CDR3 is TGTGCCAGTAGTTCTAGACACAGCTACACCTTC.